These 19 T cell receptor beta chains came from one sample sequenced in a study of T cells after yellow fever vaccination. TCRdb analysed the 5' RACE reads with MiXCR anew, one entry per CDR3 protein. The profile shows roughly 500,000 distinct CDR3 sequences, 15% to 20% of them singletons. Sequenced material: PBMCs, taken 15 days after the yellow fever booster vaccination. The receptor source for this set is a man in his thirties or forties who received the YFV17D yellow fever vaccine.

CDR3 residues: CASSPGHTETKNIQYF. In DNA form, the CDR3 reads TGCGCCAGCAGCCCAGGACACACCGAGACCAAAAACATTCAGTACTTC. The chain has TRBV5-1 and TRBJ2-4; D may be TRBD1 (5 bases). CDR1 and CDR2 from the germline V gene are SGHRS and YFSETQ. The CDR3 extends over 16 amino acids. Trimming removed 4 bases from V and 2 bases from J, with 16 bases in between.

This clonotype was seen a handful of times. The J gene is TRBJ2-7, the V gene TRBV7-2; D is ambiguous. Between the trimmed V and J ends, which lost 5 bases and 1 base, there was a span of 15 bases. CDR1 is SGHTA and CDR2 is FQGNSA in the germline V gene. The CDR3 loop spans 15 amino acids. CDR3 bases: TGTGCCAGCAGCCAGGCTGGACCAGGATCCTACGAGCAGTACTTC. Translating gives CASSQAGPGSYEQYF.

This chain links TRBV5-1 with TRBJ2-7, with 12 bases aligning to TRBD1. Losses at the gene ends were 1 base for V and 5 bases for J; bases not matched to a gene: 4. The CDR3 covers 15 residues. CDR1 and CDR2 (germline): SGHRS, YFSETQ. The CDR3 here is CASSLLGQGANEQYF. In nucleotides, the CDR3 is TGCGCCAGCAGCTTGCTGGGACAGGGGGCCAACGAGCAGTACTTC.

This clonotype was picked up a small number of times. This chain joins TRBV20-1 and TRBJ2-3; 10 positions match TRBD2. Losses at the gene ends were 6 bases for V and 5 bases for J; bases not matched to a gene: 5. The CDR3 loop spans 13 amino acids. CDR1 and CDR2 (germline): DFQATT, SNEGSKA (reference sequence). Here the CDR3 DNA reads TGCAGTGCCGAGCGGGAGGGTCTAGATACGCAGTATTTT. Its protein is CSAEREGLDTQYF.

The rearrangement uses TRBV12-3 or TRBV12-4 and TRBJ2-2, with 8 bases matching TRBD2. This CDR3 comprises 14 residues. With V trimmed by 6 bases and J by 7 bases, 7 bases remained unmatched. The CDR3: CASRRERGIGELFF. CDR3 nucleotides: TGTGCCAGCAGGCGGGAGCGGGGGATCGGGGAGCTGTTTTTT.

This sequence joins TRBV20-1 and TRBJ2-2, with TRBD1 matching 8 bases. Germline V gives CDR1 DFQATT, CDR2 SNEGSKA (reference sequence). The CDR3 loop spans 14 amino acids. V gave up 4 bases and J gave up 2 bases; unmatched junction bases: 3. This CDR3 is CSANRGSNTGELFF. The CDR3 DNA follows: TGCAGTGCTAACAGGGGGTCTAACACCGGGGAGCTGTTTTTT.

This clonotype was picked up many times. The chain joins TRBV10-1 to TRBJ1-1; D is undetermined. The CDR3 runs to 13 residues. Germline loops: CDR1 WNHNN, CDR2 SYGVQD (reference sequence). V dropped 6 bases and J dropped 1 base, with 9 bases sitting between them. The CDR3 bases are TGCGCCAGCAGAAAACAGCAGAACACTGAAGCTTTCTTT. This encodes CASRKQQNTEAFF.

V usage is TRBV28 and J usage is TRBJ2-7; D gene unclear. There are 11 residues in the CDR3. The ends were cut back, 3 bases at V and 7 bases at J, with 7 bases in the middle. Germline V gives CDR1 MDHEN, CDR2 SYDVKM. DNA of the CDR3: TGTGCCAGCAGTTTCACGAGAGAGCAGTACTTC. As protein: CASSFTREQYF.

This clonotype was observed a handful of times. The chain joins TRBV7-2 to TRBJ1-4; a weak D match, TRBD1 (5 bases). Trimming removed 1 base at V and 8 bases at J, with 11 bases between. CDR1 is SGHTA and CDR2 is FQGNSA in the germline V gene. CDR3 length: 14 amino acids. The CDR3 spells CASSLGQGGEKLFF. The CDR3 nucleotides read TGTGCCAGCAGCTTAGGCCAGGGTGGGGAAAAACTGTTTTTT.

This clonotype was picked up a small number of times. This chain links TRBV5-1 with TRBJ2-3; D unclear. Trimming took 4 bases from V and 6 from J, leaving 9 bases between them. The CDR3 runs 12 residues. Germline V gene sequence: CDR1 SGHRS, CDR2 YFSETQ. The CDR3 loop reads CASSASQDTQYF. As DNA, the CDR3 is TGCGCCAGCAGCGCGTCCCAGGATACGCAGTATTTT.

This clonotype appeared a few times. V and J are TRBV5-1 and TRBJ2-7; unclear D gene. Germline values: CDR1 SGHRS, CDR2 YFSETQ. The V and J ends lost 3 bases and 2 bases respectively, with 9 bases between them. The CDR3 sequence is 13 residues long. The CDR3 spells CASSSELTYEQYF. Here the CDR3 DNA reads TGCGCCAGCAGCTCAGAGCTCACCTACGAGCAGTACTTC.

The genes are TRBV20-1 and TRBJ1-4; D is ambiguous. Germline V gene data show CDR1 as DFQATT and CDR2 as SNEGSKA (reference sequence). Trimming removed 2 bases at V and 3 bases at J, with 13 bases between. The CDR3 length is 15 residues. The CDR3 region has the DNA TGCAGTGCTAGACAACCCGGGAATCCTAATGAAAAACTGTTTTTT. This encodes CSARQPGNPNEKLFF.

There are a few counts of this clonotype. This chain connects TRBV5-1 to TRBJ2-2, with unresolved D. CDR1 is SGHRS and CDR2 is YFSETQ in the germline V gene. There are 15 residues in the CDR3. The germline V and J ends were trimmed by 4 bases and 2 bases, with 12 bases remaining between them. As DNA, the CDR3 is TGCGCCAGCAGCCTGGCGACACCTAACACCGGGGAGCTGTTTTTT. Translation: CASSLATPNTGELFF.

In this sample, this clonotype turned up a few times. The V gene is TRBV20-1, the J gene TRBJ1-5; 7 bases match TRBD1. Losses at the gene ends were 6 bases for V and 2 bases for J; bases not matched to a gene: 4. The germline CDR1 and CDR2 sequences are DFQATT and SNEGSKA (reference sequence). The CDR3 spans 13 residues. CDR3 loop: CSAVGQGNQPQHF. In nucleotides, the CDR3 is TGCAGTGCCGTAGGACAGGGCAATCAGCCCCAGCATTTT.

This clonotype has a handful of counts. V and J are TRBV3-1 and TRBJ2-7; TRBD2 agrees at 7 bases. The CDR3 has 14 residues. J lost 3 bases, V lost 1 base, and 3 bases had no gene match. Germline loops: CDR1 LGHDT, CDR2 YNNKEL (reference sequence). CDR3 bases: TGTGCCAGCAGCCAAGGCGGGAGCATCTACGAGCAGTACTTC. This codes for CASSQGGSIYEQYF.

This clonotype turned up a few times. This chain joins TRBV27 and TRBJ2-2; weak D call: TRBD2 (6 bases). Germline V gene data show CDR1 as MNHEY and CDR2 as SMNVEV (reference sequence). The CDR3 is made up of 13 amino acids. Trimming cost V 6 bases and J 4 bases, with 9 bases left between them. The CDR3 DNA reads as TGTGCCAGCAGATGGGGGGTCACCGGGGAGCTGTTTTTT. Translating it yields CASRWGVTGELFF.

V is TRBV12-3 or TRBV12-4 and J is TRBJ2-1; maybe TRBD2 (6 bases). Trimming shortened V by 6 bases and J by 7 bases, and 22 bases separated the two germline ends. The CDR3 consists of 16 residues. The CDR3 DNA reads TGTGCCAGCAGCCCTCCGGGGGTGCGGGAAATAAATGAGCAGTTCTTC. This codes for CASSPPGVREINEQFF.

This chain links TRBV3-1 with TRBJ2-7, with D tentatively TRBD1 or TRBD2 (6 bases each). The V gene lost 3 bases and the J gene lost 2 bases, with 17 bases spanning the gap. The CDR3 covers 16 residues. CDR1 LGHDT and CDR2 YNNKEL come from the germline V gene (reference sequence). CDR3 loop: CASSHYHRDFAYEQYF. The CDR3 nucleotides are TGTGCCAGCAGCCATTATCACAGGGACTTCGCCTACGAGCAGTACTTC.

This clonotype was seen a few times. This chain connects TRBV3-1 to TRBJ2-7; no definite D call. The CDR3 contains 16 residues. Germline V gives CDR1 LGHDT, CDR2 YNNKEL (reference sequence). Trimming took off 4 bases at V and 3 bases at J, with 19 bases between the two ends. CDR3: CASSPRIWDSDYEQYF. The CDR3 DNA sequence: TGTGCCAGCAGCCCAAGGATCTGGGATTCCGACTACGAGCAGTACTTC.